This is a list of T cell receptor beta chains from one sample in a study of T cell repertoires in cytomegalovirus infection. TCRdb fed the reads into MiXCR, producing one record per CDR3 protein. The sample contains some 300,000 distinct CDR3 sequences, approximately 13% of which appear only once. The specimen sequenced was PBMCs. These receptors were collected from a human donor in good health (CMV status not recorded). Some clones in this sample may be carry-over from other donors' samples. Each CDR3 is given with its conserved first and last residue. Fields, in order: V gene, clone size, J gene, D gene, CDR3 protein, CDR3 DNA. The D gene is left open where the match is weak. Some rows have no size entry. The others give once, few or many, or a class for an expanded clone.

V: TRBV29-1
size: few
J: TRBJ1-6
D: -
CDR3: CSVSQGTNSPLHF
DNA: TGCAGCGTTAGTCAGGGGACAAATTCACCCCTCCACTTT

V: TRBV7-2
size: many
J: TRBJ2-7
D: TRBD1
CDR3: CASSVQGSYEQYF
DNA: TGTGCCAGCAGCGTACAGGGGAGCTACGAGCAGTACTTC

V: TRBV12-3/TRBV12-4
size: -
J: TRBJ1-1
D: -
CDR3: CASKRQAIEGTEAFF
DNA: TGTGCCAGCAAACGACAGGCGATCGAGGGCACTGAAGCTTTCTTT

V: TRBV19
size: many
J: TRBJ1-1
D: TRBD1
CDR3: CASSARGTEAFF
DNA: TGTGCCAGTAGTGCCAGGGGGACTGAAGCTTTCTTT

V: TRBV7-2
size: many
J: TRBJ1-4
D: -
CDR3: CASSLARGVVDEKLFF
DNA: TGTGCCAGCAGCTTAGCCCGGGGTGTGGTGGATGAAAAACTGTTTTTT

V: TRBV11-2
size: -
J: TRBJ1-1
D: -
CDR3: CASSSRGRTTEAFF
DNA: TGTGCCAGCAGCTCACGCGGGCGGACCACTGAAGCTTTCTTT

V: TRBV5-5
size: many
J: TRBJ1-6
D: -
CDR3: CASSLVAGQDSPLHF
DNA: TGTGCCAGCAGCTTGGTAGCAGGGCAGGATTCACCCCTCCACTTT

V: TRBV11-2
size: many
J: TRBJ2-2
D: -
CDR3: CASSPRSGGANTGELFF
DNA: TGTGCCAGCAGCCCCAGATCAGGGGGGGCGAACACCGGGGAGCTGTTTTTT

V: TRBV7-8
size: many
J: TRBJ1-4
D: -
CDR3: CASSLFRDSEKLFF
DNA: TGTGCCAGCAGCTTATTTCGGGATAGCGAAAAACTGTTTTTT

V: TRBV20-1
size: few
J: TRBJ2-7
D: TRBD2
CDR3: CSALGPGTSDEQYF
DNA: TGCAGTGCTTTGGGCCCCGGGACTAGTGACGAGCAGTACTTC

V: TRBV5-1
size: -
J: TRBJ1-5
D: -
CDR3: CASSLYGAGNQPQHF
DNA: TGCGCCAGCAGCTTGTATGGGGCGGGCAATCAGCCCCAGCATTTT

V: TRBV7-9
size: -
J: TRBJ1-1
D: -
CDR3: CASSLSGSQYNTEAFF
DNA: TGTGCCAGCAGCTTAAGCGGCAGCCAGTATAACACTGAAGCTTTCTTT

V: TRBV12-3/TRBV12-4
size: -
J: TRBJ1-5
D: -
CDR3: CASRIREYSNQTQHF
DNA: TGTGCCAGCAGGATACGGGAGTATAGCAATCAGACCCAGCATTTT

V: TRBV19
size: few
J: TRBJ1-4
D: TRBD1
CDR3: CASSRTGDEKLFF
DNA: TGTGCCAGTTCCAGGACAGGGGACGAAAAACTGTTTTTT

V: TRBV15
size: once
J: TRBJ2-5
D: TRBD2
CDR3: CATSRGQTSGEETQYF
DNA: TGTGCCACCAGCAGAGGCCAAACTAGCGGCGAAGAGACCCAGTACTTC

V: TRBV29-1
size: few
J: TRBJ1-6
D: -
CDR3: CSASLNSNSPLHF
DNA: TGCAGCGCATCGTTGAATTCTAATTCACCCCTCCACTTT

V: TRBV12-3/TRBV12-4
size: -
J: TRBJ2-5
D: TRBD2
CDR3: CASTLSVGSGREETQYF
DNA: TGTGCCAGCACCCTTTCGGTCGGTAGCGGGAGGGAAGAGACCCAGTACTTC

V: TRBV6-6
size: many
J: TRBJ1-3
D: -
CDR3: CASSYLRTAGNTIYF
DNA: TGTGCCAGCAGTTACCTACGGACAGCTGGAAACACCATATATTTT

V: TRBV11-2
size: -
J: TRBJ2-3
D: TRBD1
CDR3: CASSPSGTGISTDTQYF
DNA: TGTGCCAGCAGCCCCTCCGGGACAGGGATCAGCACAGATACGCAGTATTTT

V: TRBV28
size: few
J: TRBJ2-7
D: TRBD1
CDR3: CASSLTGGLSPYEQYF
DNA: TGTGCCAGCAGTCTAACAGGGGGTCTATCACCCTACGAGCAGTACTTC

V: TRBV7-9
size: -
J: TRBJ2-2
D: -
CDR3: CASSPTDPNTGELFF
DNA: TGTGCCAGCAGCCCCACCGACCCGAACACCGGGGAGCTGTTTTTT